These 26 T cell receptor beta chains originate from one sample sequenced in a study of blood T cell repertoires in COVID-19. The table came from immunoSEQ multiplex PCR; TCRdb's copy has only in-frame clones and leaves some out. The sample records about 400,000 clones, approximately 90% being singletons. The source material was peripheral blood. These receptors came from a young woman with acute or convalescent COVID-19.

This sequence joins TRBV9 and TRBJ2-7; 8 bases line up with TRBD2. This CDR3 contains 15 residues. CDR1 is SGDLS and CDR2 is YYNGEE in the germline V gene. The V gene end was trimmed by 0 bases and the J gene end by 2 bases; junction bases not matched to a gene: 4. CDR3 in amino acids: CASSVDPAGAYEQYF. CDR3 sequence (DNA): TGTGCCAGCAGCGTAGACCCAGCGGGGGCCTACGAGCAGTACTTC.

The V gene is TRBV27, the J gene TRBJ2-7; D gene ambiguous. The CDR3 is 13 residues long. V lost 6 bases to trimming and J lost 2 bases, with 11 bases between them. In germline, CDR1 is MNHEY, CDR2 SMNVEV (reference sequence). In nucleotides, the CDR3 is TGTGCCAGCAGCCTCGACAACACCTACGAGCAGTACTTC. Translated, it gives CASSLDNTYEQYF.

The table lists this clone with a few counts. V is TRBV18 and J is TRBJ1-3; 8 bases match TRBD1. Germline V lookup: CDR1 KGHSH, CDR2 LQKENI. V shed 8 bases, J shed 2 bases, and the junction held 5 bases outside the gene matches. The CDR3 length is 14 residues. The CDR3 reads CASRTGYPGNTIYF. CDR3 bases: TGTGCCAGCCGGACAGGGTACCCTGGAAACACCATATATTTT.

There are a few counts of this clone. The rearrangement uses TRBV2 and TRBJ1-6; 8 bases are shared with TRBD1. Germline CDR1 is SNHLY and CDR2 is FYNNEI. The V and J ends lost 7 bases and 3 bases, in that order; junction bases with no gene match: 5. There are 15 residues in the CDR3. CDR3 region: CASTRTGIYNSPLHF. The CDR3 DNA reads TGTGCCAGCACCCGGACAGGGATCTATAATTCACCCCTCCACTTT.

The J gene is TRBJ1-2, the V gene TRBV28; D is possibly TRBD1 (6 bases). CDR1 is MDHEN and CDR2 is SYDVKM in the germline V gene. V lost 4 bases to trimming and J lost 4 bases, with 31 bases between them. The CDR3 runs to 20 residues. The CDR3 sequence is CASSSAGPDRPTPYSYGYTF. The CDR3 nucleotides are TGTGCCAGCAGTTCCGCAGGCCCGGACAGACCAACTCCCTACAGCTATGGCTACACCTTC.

The V and J genes are TRBV9 and TRBJ2-2; no definite D call. In germline, CDR1 is SGDLS, CDR2 YYNGEE. The V gene lost 4 bases and the J gene lost 5 bases, with 12 bases spanning the gap. The CDR3 loop spans 14 amino acids. Here the CDR3 reads CASSSAGQTGELFF. The DNA for the CDR3 is TGTGCCAGCAGCTCGGCAGGCCAGACCGGGGAGCTGTTTTTT.

This chain connects TRBV2 to TRBJ1-5, with 10 bases identical to TRBD1. The CDR3 sequence is 16 residues long. V shed 6 bases, J shed 7 bases, and the junction held 12 bases outside the gene matches. Per the germline V gene, CDR1 is SNHLY and CDR2 is FYNNEI. The CDR3, as DNA: TGTGCCAGCAGCCGGGACAGGGGCACCCCTAGGCAGCCCCAGCATTTT. Residues: CASSRDRGTPRQPQHF. Using reference TRBV2 and TRBJ1-5 for the parts outside the CDR3, the full variable domain is EPEVTQTPSHQVTQMGQEVILRCVPISNHLYFYWYRQILGQKVEFLVSFYNNEISEKSEIFDDQFSVERPDGSNFTLKIRSTKLEDSAMYFCASSRDRGTPRQPQHFGDGTRLSIL.

This clone was seen a single time. V is TRBV9 and J is TRBJ2-1; TRBD1 agrees at 9 bases. J lost 3 bases, V lost 7 bases, and 8 bases had no gene match. Germline CDR1 is SGDLS and CDR2 is YYNGEE. The CDR3 extends over 15 amino acids. The CDR3 region is CASSRGTGIYNEQFF. As DNA, the CDR3 is TGTGCCAGCTCCCGGGGGACAGGGATCTACAATGAGCAGTTCTTC.

As DNA, the CDR3 is TGTGCCACCAGTGACCCCCGACAGGGAGATGATGGCTACACCTTC. Translating gives CATSDPRQGDDGYTF. The rearrangement uses TRBV24-1 and TRBJ1-2, with 7 bases identical to TRBD1. Unmatched junction bases numbered 10, after V lost 4 bases and J lost 6 bases. The CDR3 is 15 residues long. Germline V gives CDR1 KGHDR, CDR2 SFDVKD.

This clone was found a few times. Other DNA sequences from this sample encode an identical CDR3 as well. The genes are TRBV4-1 and TRBJ1-1; no reliable D call. Trimming left V 1 base short and J 1 base short, with 4 bases between. CDR3 length: 13 residues. Germline V lookup: CDR1 MGHRA, CDR2 YSYEKL. CDR3: CASSQARNTEAFF. The DNA for the CDR3 is TGCGCCAGCAGCCAAGCCAGGAACACTGAAGCTTTCTTT.

This chain links TRBV28 with TRBJ1-2; 9 bases are shared with TRBD1. CDR1 is MDHEN and CDR2 is SYDVKM in the germline V gene. This CDR3 spans 15 amino acids. Here the CDR3 reads CATGDRVKKDGGYTF. The DNA of the CDR3 is TGTGCTACAGGGGACAGGGTTAAGAAAGACGGCGGCTACACCTTC.

This sequence joins TRBV10-3 and TRBJ1-2; 7 nucleotides agree with TRBD1. Germline lookup yields CDR1 ENHRY and CDR2 SYGVKD. The CDR3 is 13 amino acids. V gave up 8 bases and J gave up 6 bases; unmatched junction bases: 9. CDR3 region: CAIRKAGGDGYTF. CDR3 bases: TGTGCCATCCGGAAGGCAGGGGGTGATGGCTACACCTTC.

J is TRBJ1-2 and V is TRBV24-1; D uncertain. Germline V gene data show CDR1 as KGHDR and CDR2 as SFDVKD. Trimming took 8 bases from V and 6 from J, leaving 15 bases between them. The CDR3 has 13 amino acids. CDR3: CATKRTGFDGYTF. As DNA, the CDR3 is TGTGCCACCAAACGGACGGGGTTCGATGGCTACACCTTC.

The chain has TRBV12-5 and TRBJ2-1; 9 bases agree with TRBD2. This CDR3 spans 13 amino acids. Trimming took 5 bases from V and 8 from J; bases not matched to a gene: 4. Germline-derived CDR1 and CDR2 are LGHNT and FRNRAP. CDR3 region: CASGRRLADEQFF. The CDR3 DNA is TGTGCTAGTGGTCGTCGACTAGCGGATGAGCAGTTCTTC.

The chain combines TRBV30 with TRBJ2-1, with 11 bases identical to TRBD2. In germline, CDR1 is GTSNPN, CDR2 SVGIG (reference sequence). Losses at the gene ends were 4 bases for V and 5 bases for J; bases not matched to a gene: 4. This CDR3 contains 14 residues. CDR3 bases: TGTGCCTGGAACCTAGCGGGGGGCAACAATGAGCAGTTCTTC. Translating gives CAWNLAGGNNEQFF.

This chain joins TRBV9 and TRBJ2-3; 11 bases line up with TRBD2. V shed 0 bases and J 1 base; nucleotides not matched to a gene: 7. The CDR3 is made up of 18 amino acids. CDR1 SGDLS and CDR2 YYNGEE come from the germline V gene. The CDR3 region is CASSVGSGGGTGTDTQYF. The DNA for the CDR3 is TGTGCCAGCAGCGTAGGTAGCGGGGGGGGGACTGGCACAGATACGCAGTATTTT.

This clone showed up just once. The chain joins TRBV7-2 to TRBJ2-3, with 8 bases fitting TRBD2. The V and J ends lost 4 bases and 10 bases, in that order; junction bases with no gene match: 13. CDR1 and CDR2 from the germline V gene are SGHTA and FQGNSA. The CDR3 sequence is 15 residues long. The CDR3 sequence is CASSSQRAGGPSQYF. CDR3 nucleotides: TGTGCCAGCAGCTCCCAGAGGGCGGGGGGCCCATCGCAGTATTTT.

This chain uses TRBV19 with TRBJ2-3; 9 nucleotides agree with TRBD2. The V segment lost 5 bases and the J segment 5 bases; nucleotides outside the gene matches: 8. The CDR3 sequence is 15 residues long. Germline-derived CDR1 and CDR2 are LNHDA and SQIVND (reference sequence). CDR3 loop: CASSPAGGPKDTQYF. The DNA for the CDR3 is TGTGCCAGTAGTCCCGCGGGGGGGCCCAAAGATACGCAGTATTTT.

The rearrangement uses TRBV6-5 and TRBJ1-3; D is undetermined. This CDR3 comprises 12 residues. Trimming removed 8 bases from V and 4 bases from J, with 9 bases in between. The germline V gene has CDR1 MNHEY and CDR2 SVGAGI. The CDR3 DNA reads TGTGCCAGCGTCGGAGGAGGAAACACCATATATTTT. Encoded protein: CASVGGGNTIYF.

The chain employs TRBV5-6 and TRBJ1-2, with TRBD1 matching 7 bases. V gave up 4 bases and J gave up 1 base; unmatched junction bases: 10. Germline V gene sequence: CDR1 SGHDT, CDR2 YYEEEE. The CDR3 consists of 16 residues. CDR3 DNA sequence: TGTGCCAGCAGCCGGCCCGGACAGGCTAATAACTATGGCTACACCTTC. Its translation: CASSRPGQANNYGYTF.

J is TRBJ2-1 and V is TRBV9; 8 nucleotides agree with TRBD2. Per the germline V gene, CDR1 is SGDLS and CDR2 is YYNGEE. The CDR3 runs to 15 residues. V shed 3 bases and J 5 bases; nucleotides not matched to a gene: 7. The CDR3 nucleotides are TGTGCCAGCAGCGCCCTTAGCGGGGCGAACAATGAGCAGTTCTTC. Its protein product is CASSALSGANNEQFF.

V gene TRBV6-6 combines with J gene TRBJ1-5; D gene ambiguous. CDR3 size: 13 residues. Trimming left V 10 bases short and J 1 base short, with 11 bases between. The germline CDR1 and CDR2 sequences are MNHNY and SVGAGI (reference sequence). CDR3 in amino acids: CANAGGSNQPQHF. Here the CDR3 DNA reads TGTGCCAACGCTGGCGGGAGCAATCAGCCCCAGCATTTT.

V and J are TRBV6-5 and TRBJ2-1, with TRBD1 identical over 9 bases. This CDR3 contains 12 residues. V trimming: 6 bases; J trimming: 9 bases; junction bases outside the gene matches: 3. Germline-derived CDR1 and CDR2 are MNHEY and SVGAGI. CDR3 coding DNA: TGTGCCAGCAGGGGACAGGGTGGTGAGCAGTTCTTC. As protein: CASRGQGGEQFF.

The chain joins TRBV30 to TRBJ1-4; maybe TRBD1 (6 bases). The CDR3 has 13 residues. V was shortened by 4 bases and J by 1 base, with 7 bases between the two germline ends. Germline V lookup: CDR1 GTSNPN, CDR2 SVGIG (reference sequence). The DNA of the CDR3 is TGTGCCTGGAACAGGGAAACTAATGAAAAACTGTTTTTT. This encodes CAWNRETNEKLFF. The complete variable domain, with remaining parts taken from reference TRBV30 and TRBJ1-4, reads SQTIHQWPATLVQPVGSPLSLECTVEGTSNPNLYWYRQAAGRGLQLLFYSVGIGQISSEVPQNLSASRPQDRQFILSSKKLLLSDSGFYLCAWNRETNEKLFFGSGTQLSVL.

This clone was seen a handful of times. The rearrangement uses TRBV5-1 and TRBJ1-6, with 7 bases matching TRBD1. The J segment lost 7 bases and the V segment lost 4 bases, leaving 11 bases of the junction unmatched. Per the germline V gene, CDR1 is SGHRS and CDR2 is YFSETQ. The CDR3 has 16 residues. DNA for the CDR3: TGCGCCAGCAGCCGAGACCCCGGGACAGCCAATTCACCCCTCCACTTT. Amino acid sequence: CASSRDPGTANSPLHF.

The chain employs TRBV10-3 and TRBJ1-5; the D is unclear. The CDR3 length is 13 residues. Germline assignment: CDR1 ENHRY and CDR2 SYGVKD. V lost 8 bases and J lost 4, with 12 bases in between. CDR3 nucleotide sequence: TGTGCCATCTCCGTCGCGAGGAATCAGCCCCAGCATTTT. Protein: CAISVARNQPQHF.